Below are 10 T cell receptor beta chains sequenced from a single sample in a study of T cell responses to AZD1222 COVID-19 vaccine. Clones were read by immunoSEQ multiplex PCR, and TCRdb kept only the in-frame ones, dropping some. The sample carries 130,000 to 150,000 clones, approximately 90% recorded once. The sample was peripheral blood, taken on day 0 of AZD1222 vaccination. The receptors derive from an adult in good health.

This chain links TRBV27 with TRBJ2-7; maybe TRBD2 (6 bases). The length of the CDR3 is 13 residues. The germline V gene has CDR1 MNHEY and CDR2 SMNVEV (reference sequence). Trimming pared 2 bases from V and 6 bases from J, leaving 11 bases between. This chain's CDR3 is CASSLVGAGEQYF. In DNA form, the CDR3 reads TGTGCCAGCAGTTTAGTAGGAGCGGGCGAGCAGTACTTC.

Comments on this clone: This sample also contains other DNA sequences that code for the same CDR3. V usage is TRBV5-1 and J usage is TRBJ2-7; D may be TRBD2 (6 bases). From germline, CDR1 is SGHRS and CDR2 YFSETQ. This CDR3 has 14 amino acids. V lost 3 bases, J lost 1 base, and 11 bases lay in between. CDR3 sequence reads: CASSSTGGSYEQYF. DNA of the CDR3: TGCGCCAGCAGCTCGACCGGGGGATCCTACGAGCAGTACTTC.

This chain links TRBV5-5 with TRBJ2-5, with no clear D. Germline CDR1 reads SGHKS; CDR2 reads YYEKEE (reference sequence). There are 16 residues in the CDR3. The germline V and J ends were trimmed by 5 bases and 0 bases, with 17 bases remaining between them. The CDR3 DNA reads TGTGCCAGCAGACTCGCTGAGCAGCACTACCAAGAGACCCAGTACTTC. Protein sequence: CASRLAEQHYQETQYF.

The rearrangement joins TRBV6-6 to TRBJ2-7; D is ambiguous. CDR3 length equals 16 residues. Trimming removed 0 bases from V and 3 bases from J, with 15 bases in between. CDR1 and CDR2 from the germline V gene are MNHNY and SVGAGI (reference sequence). CDR3 in DNA: TGTGCCAGCAGTTACTCGAACGCCCTGACCCTCTACGAGCAGTACTTC. This codes for CASSYSNALTLYEQYF.

The chain employs TRBV28 and TRBJ1-1; TRBD1 might be the D (5 bases). V was trimmed by 5 bases and J by 10 bases, leaving 11 bases between them. The CDR3 length is 11 residues. Per germline, CDR1 MDHEN and CDR2 SYDVKM. CDR3 in amino acids: CASSPGTLAFF. As DNA, the CDR3 is TGTGCCAGCAGTCCCGGGACTCTAGCTTTCTTT.

The J gene is TRBJ1-5, the V gene TRBV7-8, with D possibly TRBD1 on 6 matching bases. Germline V gene sequence: CDR1 SGHVS, CDR2 FQNEAQ. The CDR3 has 15 amino acids. Trimming took off 4 bases at V and 3 bases at J, with 13 bases between the two ends. The CDR3 here is CASSYGTPNNQPQHF. Written as DNA, the CDR3 is TGTGCCAGCAGCTACGGGACACCCAACAATCAGCCCCAGCATTTT.

The rearrangement uses TRBV7-2 and TRBJ1-5; 8 nucleotides match TRBD1. The CDR3 runs 13 residues. The trim removed 5 bases at V and 9 bases at J, leaving 6 bases unmatched. Germline CDR1 SGHTA, CDR2 FQGNSA. The DNA of the CDR3 is TGTGCCAGCAGCAAGGACAGGGTAGGGCCCCAGCATTTT. Translating it yields CASSKDRVGPQHF.

The J gene is TRBJ1-5, the V gene TRBV12-3 or TRBV12-4; D is undetermined. There are 11 residues in the CDR3. Trimming left V 1 base short and J 12 bases short, with 7 bases between. CDR3 DNA sequence: TGTGCCAGCAGTTTAGGGGGTGGCCAGCATTTT. Protein: CASSLGGGQHF.

The chain has TRBV19 and TRBJ2-3; 10 nucleotides line up with TRBD2. Germline CDR1 is LNHDA and CDR2 is SQIVND (reference sequence). There are 15 residues in the CDR3. After removal of 5 bases from V and 5 bases from J, the junction contained 7 bases not matched to a gene. Here the CDR3 DNA reads TGTGCCAGTAGTTTAGCGGGAGGTAGCCAAGATACGCAGTATTTT. Its translation is CASSLAGGSQDTQYF.

The J gene is TRBJ1-1, the V gene TRBV6-2 or TRBV6-3, with a tentative D call TRBD1 (5 bases). Trimming took 0 bases from V and 6 from J, leaving 8 bases between them. The CDR3 loop spans 13 amino acids. Per germline, CDR1 MNHEY and CDR2 SVGEGT. CDR3 region: CASSYSGTSEAFF. Here the CDR3 DNA reads TGTGCCAGCAGTTACTCAGGGACTTCTGAAGCTTTCTTT.